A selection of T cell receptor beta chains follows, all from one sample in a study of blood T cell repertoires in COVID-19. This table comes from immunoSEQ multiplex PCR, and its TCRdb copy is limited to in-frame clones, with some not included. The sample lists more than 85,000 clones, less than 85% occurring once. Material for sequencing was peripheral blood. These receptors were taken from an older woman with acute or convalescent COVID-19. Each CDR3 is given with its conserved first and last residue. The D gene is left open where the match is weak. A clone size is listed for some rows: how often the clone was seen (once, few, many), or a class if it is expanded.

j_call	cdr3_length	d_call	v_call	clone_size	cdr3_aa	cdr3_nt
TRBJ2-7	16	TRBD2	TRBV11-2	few	CASSLAGAGGSYEQYF	TGTGCCAGCAGCTTAGCGGGGGCGGGGGGCTCCTACGAGCAGTACTTC
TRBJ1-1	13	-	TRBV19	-	CASFRRLNTEAFF	TGTGCCAGCTTCCGCAGATTGAACACTGAAGCTTTCTTT
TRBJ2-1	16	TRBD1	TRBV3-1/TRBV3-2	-	CASSPRLDRGENEQFF	TGTGCCAGCAGCCCGCGTCTGGACAGGGGTGAGAATGAGCAGTTCTTC
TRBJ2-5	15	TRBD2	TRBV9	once	CASSVASGGQETQYF	TGTGCCAGCAGCGTAGCTTCCGGGGGGCAAGAGACCCAGTACTTC
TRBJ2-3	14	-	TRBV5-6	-	CASSRIGGTDTQYF	TGTGCCAGCAGCAGGATAGGGGGCACAGATACGCAGTATTTT
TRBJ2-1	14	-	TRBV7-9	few	CASISASAIHEQFF	TGTGCCAGCATTTCGGCTAGCGCAATCCATGAGCAGTTCTTC
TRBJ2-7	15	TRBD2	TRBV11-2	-	CASSHQKAGGNEQYF	TGTGCCAGCAGCCATCAAAAAGCGGGAGGAAACGAGCAGTACTTC
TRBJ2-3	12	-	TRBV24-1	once	CATGPYGDTQYF	TGTGCCACCGGGCCCTACGGAGATACGCAGTATTTT
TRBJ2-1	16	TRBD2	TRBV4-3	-	CASSQDLPSGSLEQFF	TGCGCCAGCAGCCAAGATTTGCCTAGCGGGAGTCTTGAGCAGTTCTTC
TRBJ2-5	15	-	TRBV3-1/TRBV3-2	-	CASSHEPGGRETQYF	TGTGCCAGCAGCCACGAGCCAGGGGGGCGGGAGACCCAGTACTTC
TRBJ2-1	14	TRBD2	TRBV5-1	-	CASSSGGPGNEQFF	TGCGCCAGCAGCTCGGGGGGGCCGGGTAATGAGCAGTTCTTC
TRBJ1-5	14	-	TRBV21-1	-	CASSKWRVNQPQHF	TGTGCCAGCAGCAAATGGAGGGTTAATCAGCCCCAGCATTTT
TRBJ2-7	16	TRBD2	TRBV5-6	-	CASSSYLAGDSYEQYF	TGTGCCAGCAGCTCCTATCTTGCGGGAGACTCCTACGAGCAGTACTTC
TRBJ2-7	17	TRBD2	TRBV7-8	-	CASSPPGTSGSSYEQYF	TGTGCCAGCAGCCCCCCCGGGACTAGCGGGAGCTCGTACGAGCAGTACTTC
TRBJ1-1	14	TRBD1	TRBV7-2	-	CASRRQGLNTEAFF	TGTGCCAGCAGACGACAGGGTTTGAACACTGAAGCTTTCTTT
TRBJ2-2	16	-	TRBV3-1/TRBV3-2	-	CASSLLGPAGVGELFF	TGTGCCAGCAGCCTGCTAGGTCCAGCCGGTGTCGGGGAGCTGTTTTTT
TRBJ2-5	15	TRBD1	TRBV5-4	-	CASSSRDRGSETQYF	TGTGCCAGCAGCTCGAGGGACAGGGGTTCCGAGACCCAGTACTTC
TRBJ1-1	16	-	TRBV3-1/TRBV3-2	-	CASSQDRGGAGAEAFF	TGTGCCAGCAGCCAAGATAGGGGAGGGGCAGGGGCTGAAGCTTTCTTT
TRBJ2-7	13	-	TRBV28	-	CASIRSTRSEQYF	TGTGCCAGCATTAGAAGTACCCGATCCGAGCAGTACTTC
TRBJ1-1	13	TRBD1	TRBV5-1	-	CASSRDRGTEAFF	TGCGCCAGCAGCCGGGACAGGGGTACTGAAGCTTTCTTT
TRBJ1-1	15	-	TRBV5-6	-	CASSLGRVGNTEAFF	TGTGCCAGCAGCTTGGGCAGGGTGGGGAACACTGAAGCTTTCTTT
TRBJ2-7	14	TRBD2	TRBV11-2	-	CASSLTSGSFEQYF	TGTGCCAGCAGCCTGACTAGCGGGAGTTTCGAGCAGTACTTC
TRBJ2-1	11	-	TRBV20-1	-	CSAVTSLEQFF	TGCAGTGCTGTGACTAGTCTTGAGCAGTTCTTC
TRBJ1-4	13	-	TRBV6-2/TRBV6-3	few	CASSYPQAEKLFF	TGTGCCAGCAGTTACCCACAGGCAGAAAAACTGTTTTTT
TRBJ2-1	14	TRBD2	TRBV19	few	CASSITSGYNEQFF	TGTGCCAGTAGTATAACTAGCGGGTACAATGAGCAGTTCTTC
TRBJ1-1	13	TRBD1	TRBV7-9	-	CASSLGDSTEAFF	TGTGCCAGCAGCTTAGGGGACAGCACTGAAGCTTTCTTT
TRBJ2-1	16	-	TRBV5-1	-	CASSFDGGNNYNEQFF	TGCGCCAGCAGCTTCGATGGAGGGAATAACTACAATGAGCAGTTCTTC
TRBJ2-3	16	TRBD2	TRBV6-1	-	CASSVLSGANTDTQYF	TGTGCCAGCAGTGTCCTTAGCGGGGCGAACACAGATACGCAGTATTTT
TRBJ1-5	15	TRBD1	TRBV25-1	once	CASSRDSYSNQPQHF	TGTGCCAGCTCCCGGGACAGCTATAGCAATCAGCCCCAGCATTTT
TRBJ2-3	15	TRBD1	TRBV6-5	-	CASRKGQPGTDTQYF	TGTGCCAGCAGGAAGGGACAGCCTGGCACAGATACGCAGTATTTT
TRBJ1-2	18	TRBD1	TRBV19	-	CASSQITQGVLTNYGYTF	TGTGCCAGTAGTCAAATCACCCAGGGGGTTTTAACTAACTATGGCTACACCTTC
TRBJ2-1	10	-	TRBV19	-	CASSGHEQFF	TGTGCCAGTAGTGGCCATGAGCAGTTCTTC
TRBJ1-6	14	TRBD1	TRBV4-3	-	CASSQEGQGSPLHF	TGCGCCAGCAGCCAAGAGGGACAGGGATCACCCCTCCACTTT
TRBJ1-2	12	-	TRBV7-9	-	CASSLPGLGYTF	TGTGCCAGCAGCTTACCGGGACTAGGCTACACCTTC
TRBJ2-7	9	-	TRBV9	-	CASRREQYF	TGTGCCAGCAGACGGGAGCAGTACTTC
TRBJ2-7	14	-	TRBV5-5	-	CASSFVRVAYEQYF	TGTGCCAGCAGCTTCGTTCGGGTTGCCTACGAGCAGTACTTC
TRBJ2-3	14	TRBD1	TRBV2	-	CASSGTGGSDTQYF	TGTGCCAGCTCCGGGACAGGGGGCTCAGATACGCAGTATTTT
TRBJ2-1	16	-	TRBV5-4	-	CASNPFGDYFGNEQFF	TGTGCCAGCAACCCCTTCGGGGATTACTTTGGCAATGAGCAGTTCTTC
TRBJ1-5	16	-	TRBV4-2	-	CASSQSRAGGNQPQHF	TGTGCCAGCAGCCAATCCCGGGCAGGGGGCAATCAGCCCCAGCATTTT
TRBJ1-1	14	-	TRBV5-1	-	CASSRTHENTEAFF	TGCGCCAGCAGCCGAACACACGAGAACACTGAAGCTTTCTTT
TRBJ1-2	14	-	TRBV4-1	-	CASSPGVLNYGYTF	TGCGCCAGCAGCCCGGGGGTTTTGAACTATGGCTACACCTTC
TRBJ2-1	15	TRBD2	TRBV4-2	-	CASAQRTSASNEQFF	TGTGCCAGCGCACAAAGGACTAGCGCATCCAATGAGCAGTTCTTC
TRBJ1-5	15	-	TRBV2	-	CASILDGGVNQPQHF	TGTGCCAGCATCCTCGACGGCGGGGTTAATCAGCCCCAGCATTTT
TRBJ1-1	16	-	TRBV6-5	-	CASSYDPVWRAAGAFF	TGTGCCAGCAGTTACGATCCTGTTTGGAGGGCGGCGGGGGCTTTCTTT
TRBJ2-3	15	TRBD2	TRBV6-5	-	CASTFSGGNTDTQYF	TGTGCCAGCACCTTTAGCGGGGGAAACACAGATACGCAGTATTTT
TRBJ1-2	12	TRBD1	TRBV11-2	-	CASSLRQGGYTF	TGTGCCAGCAGCCTAAGACAGGGAGGCTACACCTTC
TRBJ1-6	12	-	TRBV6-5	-	CASRASESPLHF	TGTGCCAGCCGGGCTAGCGAGAGTCCCCTCCACTTT
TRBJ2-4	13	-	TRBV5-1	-	CASSLGTENIQYF	TGCGCCAGCAGCTTGGGGACAGAAAACATTCAGTACTTC
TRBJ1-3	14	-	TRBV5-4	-	CASSPDISGNTIYF	TGTGCCAGCAGCCCTGACATCTCCGGAAACACCATATATTTT